This TCR beta chain stems from a study of response to subunit inactivated influenza vaccine. This CDR3 has 12 residues. V shed 7 bases and J shed 8 bases, with 11 bases lying between them. TCRdb redid the calling of the RT-PCR reads with MiXCR, one entry per CDR3 protein. Of about 520,000 distinct CDR3 sequences in the sample, under 8.5% were seen once. The V call is TRBV12-3 or TRBV12-4, the J call TRBJ2-2; maybe TRBD1 (6 bases). This sample comprised PBMCs from blood, obtained about 24 months after vaccination. The receptor was derived from a man between 50 and 69 years old who received an inactivated influenza vaccine. CDR3 bases: TGTGCCAGCACCGAACAGGGAGGGGAGCTGTTTTTT. Protein: CASTEQGGELFF.